The rows below give T cell receptor beta chains drawn from one sample of a study of cytomegalovirus exposure and HLA in healthy donors. Here immunoSEQ multiplex PCR was the method, and the copy in TCRdb shows in-frame clones only, minus some. There are around 50,000 clones in the sample, with approximately 6.5% held by the top ten. Sample: PBMCs. All receptors come from a woman aged 40-49 years in good health and CMV-seronegative. Both conserved end residues are part of each CDR3. A D gene is named only where the DNA matches it firmly.

j_call v_call d_call cdr3_aa cdr3_nt
TRBJ2-3 TRBV27 . CASSLSDQHAQIRSYF TGTGCCAGCAGTTTATCAGATCAACACGCACAGATACGCAGTTATTTT
TRBJ1-5 TRBV28 . CASSLSAGRGNQPQHF TGTGCCAGCAGTTTATCGGCAGGGAGGGGCAATCAGCCCCAGCATTTT
TRBJ2-1 TRBV6-6 TRBD2 CASSLSGGAHNEQFF TGTGCCAGCAGTCTTAGCGGGGGGGCCCACAATGAGCAGTTCTTC
TRBJ1-5 TRBV30 . CAWSVRSQPQHF TGTGCCTGGAGCGTCCGGAGTCAGCCCCAGCATTTT
TRBJ2-7 TRBV5-5 TRBD2 CASSLAGGPGGVYEQYF TGTGCCAGCAGCTTAGCGGGAGGGCCCGGAGGGGTATACGAGCAGTACTTC
TRBJ2-3 TRBV6-1 TRBD1 CASRTGRSDTQYF TGTGCCAGCAGGACAGGGAGATCAGATACGCAGTATTTT
TRBJ2-3 TRBV5-4 . CASSLANGATDTQYF TGTGCCAGCAGCTTGGCGAATGGGGCCACAGATACGCAGTATTTT
TRBJ1-6 TRBV18 TRBD1 CASSPGQGKSPLHF TGTGCCAGCTCACCGGGACAGGGCAAATCACCCCTCCACTTT
TRBJ2-3 TRBV7-9 TRBD1 CASSNRDSATQYF TGTGCCAGCAGCAACCGGGACAGCGCAACGCAGTATTTT
TRBJ1-1 TRBV6-5 TRBD1 CASKTGQGATEAFF TGTGCCAGCAAGACCGGACAGGGGGCGACTGAAGCTTTCTTT
TRBJ2-2 TRBV19 TRBD1 CASSIGQGAPGELFF TGTGCCAGTAGTATAGGGCAGGGGGCCCCCGGGGAGCTGTTTTTT
TRBJ2-5 TRBV6-5 TRBD2 CASRRLAGGETQYF TGTGCCAGCAGACGACTAGCGGGAGGAGAGACCCAGTACTTC